This T cell receptor beta chain was captured in a study of PD-L1 blockade in urothelial cancer. Study-level background: Bladder-origin urothelial cancer in males covered about 85% of the 29 patients. The researchers analyzed blood 3 weeks (second dose) and 6 weeks after treatment start.

Trimming removed 8 bases at V and 4 bases at J, with 14 bases between. The CDR3 length is 13 residues. Germline CDR1 and CDR2: MDHEN and SYDVKM. Study-wide points: Pretreatment clonality of the blood TCR repertoire below the median was predictive of superior survival.

Time point specified: pretreatment peripheral blood. The patients had locally advanced or metastatic urothelial carcinoma. A word on this clone: Its antigen is unidentified.

The data were produced by immunoSEQ multiplex PCR, yet TCRdb's version contains in-frame clones alone and is incomplete. Found here are approximately 47,000 clones, approximately 78% of them singletons; the top ten hold 1.5% to 2%. This TCR came from a man aged 45-65 years with urothelial cancer. J is TRBJ1-2 and V is TRBV28; D is possibly TRBD1 (5 bases). The sequencing used PBMCs, collected around atezolizumab (anti-PD-L1) treatment. The CDR3 loop reads CASQPGGFYGYTF. CDR3 in DNA: TGTGCCAGCCAACCCGGGGGATTCTATGGCTACACCTTC.